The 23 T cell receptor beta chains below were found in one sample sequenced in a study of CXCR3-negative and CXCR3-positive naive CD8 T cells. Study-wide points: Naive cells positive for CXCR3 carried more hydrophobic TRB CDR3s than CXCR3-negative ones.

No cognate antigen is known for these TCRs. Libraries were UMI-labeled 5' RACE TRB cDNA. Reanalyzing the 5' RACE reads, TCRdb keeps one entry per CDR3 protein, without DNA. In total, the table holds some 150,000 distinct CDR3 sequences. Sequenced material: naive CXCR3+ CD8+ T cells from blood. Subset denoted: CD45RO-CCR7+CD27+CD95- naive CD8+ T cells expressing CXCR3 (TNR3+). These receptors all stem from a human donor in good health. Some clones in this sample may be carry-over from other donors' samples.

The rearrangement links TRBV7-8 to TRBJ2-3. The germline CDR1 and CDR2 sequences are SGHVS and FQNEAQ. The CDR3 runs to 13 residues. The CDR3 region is CASSLETADTQYF. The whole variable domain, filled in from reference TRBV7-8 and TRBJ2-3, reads GAGVSQSPRYKVAKRGQDVALRCDPISGHVSLFWYQQALGQGPEFLTYFQNEAQLDKSGLPSDRFFAERPEGSVSTLKIQRTQQEDSAVYLCASSLETADTQYFGPGTRLTVL.

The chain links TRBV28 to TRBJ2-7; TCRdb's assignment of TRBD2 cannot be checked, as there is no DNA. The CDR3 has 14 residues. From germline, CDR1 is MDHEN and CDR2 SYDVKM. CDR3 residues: CASSELAQGPEQYF. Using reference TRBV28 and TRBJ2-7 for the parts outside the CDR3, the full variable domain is DVKVTQSSRYLVKRTGEKVFLECVQDMDHENMFWYRQDPGLGLRLIYFSYDVKMKEKGDIPEGYSVSREKKERFSLILESASTNQTSMYLCASSELAQGPEQYFGPGTRLTVT.

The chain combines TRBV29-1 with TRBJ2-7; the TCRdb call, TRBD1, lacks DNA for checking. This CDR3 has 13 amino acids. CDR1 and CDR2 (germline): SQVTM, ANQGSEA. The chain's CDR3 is CSVTWTGRDEQYF.

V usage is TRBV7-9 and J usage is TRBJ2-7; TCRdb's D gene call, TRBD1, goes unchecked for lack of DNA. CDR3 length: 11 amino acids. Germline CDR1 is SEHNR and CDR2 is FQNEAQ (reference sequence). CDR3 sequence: CASSLDSEQYF.

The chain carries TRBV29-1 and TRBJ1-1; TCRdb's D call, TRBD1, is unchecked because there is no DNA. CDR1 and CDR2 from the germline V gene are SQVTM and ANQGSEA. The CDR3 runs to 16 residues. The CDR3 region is CSVDGQASTLNTEAFF.

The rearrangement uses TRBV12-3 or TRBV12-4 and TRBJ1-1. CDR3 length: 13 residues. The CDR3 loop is CASSLGWSTEAFF.

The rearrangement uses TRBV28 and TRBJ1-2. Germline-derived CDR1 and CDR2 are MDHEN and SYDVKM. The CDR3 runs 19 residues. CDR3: CASKTHRTAGGRGFYGYTF.

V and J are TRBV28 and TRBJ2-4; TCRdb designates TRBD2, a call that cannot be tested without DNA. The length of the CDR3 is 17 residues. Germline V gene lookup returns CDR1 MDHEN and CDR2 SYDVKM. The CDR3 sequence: CASSPQGPGYAKNIQYF.

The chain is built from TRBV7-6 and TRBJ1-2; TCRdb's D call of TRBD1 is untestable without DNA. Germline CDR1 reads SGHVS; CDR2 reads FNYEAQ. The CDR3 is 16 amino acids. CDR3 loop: CASSHPMGQGTYGYTF. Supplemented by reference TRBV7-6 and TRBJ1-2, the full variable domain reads GAGVSQSPRYKVTKRGQDVALRCDPISGHVSLYWYRQALGQGPEFLTYFNYEAQQDKSGLPNDRFSAERPEGSISTLTIQRTEQRDSAMYRCASSHPMGQGTYGYTFGSGTRLTVV.

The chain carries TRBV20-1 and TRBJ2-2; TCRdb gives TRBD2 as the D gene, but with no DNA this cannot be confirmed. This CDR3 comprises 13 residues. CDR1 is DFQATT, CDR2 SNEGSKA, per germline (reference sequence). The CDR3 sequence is CSARPAGTGELFF.

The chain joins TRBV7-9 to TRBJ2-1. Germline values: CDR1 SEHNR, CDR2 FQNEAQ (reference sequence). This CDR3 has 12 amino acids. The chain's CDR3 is CASGLGLIEQFF.

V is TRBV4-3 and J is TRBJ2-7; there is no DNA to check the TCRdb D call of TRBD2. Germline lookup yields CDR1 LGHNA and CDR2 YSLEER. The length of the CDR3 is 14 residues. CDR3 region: CASSQDAGSYEQYF.

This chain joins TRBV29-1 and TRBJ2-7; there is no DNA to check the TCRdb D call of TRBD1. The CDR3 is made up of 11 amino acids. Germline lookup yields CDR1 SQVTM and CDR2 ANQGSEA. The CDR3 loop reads CSVGGQYEQYF.

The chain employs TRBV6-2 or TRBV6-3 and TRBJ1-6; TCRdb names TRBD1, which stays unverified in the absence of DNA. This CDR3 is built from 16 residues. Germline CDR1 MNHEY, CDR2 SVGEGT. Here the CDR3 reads CASSSSTGVFNSPLHF.

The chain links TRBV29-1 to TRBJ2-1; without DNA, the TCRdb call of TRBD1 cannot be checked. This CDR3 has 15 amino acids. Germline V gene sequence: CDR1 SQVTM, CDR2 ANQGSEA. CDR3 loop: CSVEEAQGIYNEQFF.

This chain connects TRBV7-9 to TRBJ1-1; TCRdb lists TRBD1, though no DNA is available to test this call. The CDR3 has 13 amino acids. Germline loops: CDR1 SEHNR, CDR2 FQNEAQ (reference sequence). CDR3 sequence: CASSPRDNTEAFF.

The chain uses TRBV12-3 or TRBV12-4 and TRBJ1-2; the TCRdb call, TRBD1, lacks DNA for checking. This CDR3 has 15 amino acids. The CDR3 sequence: CASSRGGTANYGYTF.

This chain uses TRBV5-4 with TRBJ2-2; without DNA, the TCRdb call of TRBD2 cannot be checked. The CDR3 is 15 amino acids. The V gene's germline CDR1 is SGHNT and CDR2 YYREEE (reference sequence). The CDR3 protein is CASSLERMGTGELFF.

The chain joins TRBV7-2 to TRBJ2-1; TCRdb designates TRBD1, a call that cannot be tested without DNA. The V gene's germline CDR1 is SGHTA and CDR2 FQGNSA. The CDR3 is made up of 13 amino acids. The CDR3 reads CASTHWGANEQFF. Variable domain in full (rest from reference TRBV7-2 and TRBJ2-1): GAGVSQSPSNKVTEKGKDVELRCDPISGHTALYWYRQSLGQGLEFLIYFQGNSAPDKSGLPSDRFSAERTGGSVSTLTIQRTQQEDSAVYLCASTHWGANEQFFGPGTRLTVL.

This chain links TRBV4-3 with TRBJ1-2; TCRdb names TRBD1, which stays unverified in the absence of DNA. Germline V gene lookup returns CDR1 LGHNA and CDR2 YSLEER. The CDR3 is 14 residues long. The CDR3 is CASSKSLRAYGYTF.

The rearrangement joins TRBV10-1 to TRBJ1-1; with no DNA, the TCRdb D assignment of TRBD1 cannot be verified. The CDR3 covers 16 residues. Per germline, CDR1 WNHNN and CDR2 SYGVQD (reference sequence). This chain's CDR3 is CATPLEGVRSNTEAFF.

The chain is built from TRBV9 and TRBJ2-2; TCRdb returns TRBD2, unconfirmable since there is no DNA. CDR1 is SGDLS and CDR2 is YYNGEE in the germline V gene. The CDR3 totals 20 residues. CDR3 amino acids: CASSDRPGLAGIPNTGELFF. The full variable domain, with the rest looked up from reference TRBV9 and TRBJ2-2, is DSGVTQTPKHLITATGQRVTLRCSPRSGDLSVYWYQQSLDQGLQFLIQYYNGEERAKGNILERFSAQQFPDLHSELNLSSLELGDSALYFCASSDRPGLAGIPNTGELFFGEGSRLTVL.

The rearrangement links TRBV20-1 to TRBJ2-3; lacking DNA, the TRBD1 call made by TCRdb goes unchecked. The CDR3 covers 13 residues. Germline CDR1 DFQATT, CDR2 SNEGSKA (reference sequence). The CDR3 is CSARQGGTDTQYF.